Listed below are T cell receptor beta chains from one sample, sequenced in a study of cytomegalovirus exposure and HLA in healthy donors. TCRdb keeps only in-frame clones here, not all; method: immunoSEQ multiplex PCR. The top ten clones hold 2.9% of a sample with some 190,000 clones, about four fifths of them seen once. The sequenced sample consisted of PBMCs. The receptor source for this set is a female donor in good health and CMV-seronegative. The CDR3 runs from the conserved cysteine through the conserved F or W. Each record gives: D gene, J gene, clone size, V gene, CDR3 protein, CDR3 DNA. The D gene is left open where the match is weak. Clone size is shown for a subset of rows, as once, few, many or a class of expanded clone.

>TRBD1|TRBJ2-2|-|TRBV19
CASTPTGGTGELFF
TGTGCCAGTACACCGACAGGGGGCACCGGGGAGCTGTTTTTT
>-|TRBJ1-3|-|TRBV19
CASSSTGIVAGNTIYF
TGTGCCAGTAGTTCCACAGGGATTGTTGCTGGAAACACCATATATTTT
>-|TRBJ1-3|few|TRBV10-3
CASSEKMAAGGNTIYF
TGTGCCAGCAGTGAAAAGATGGCGGCAGGGGGAAACACCATATATTTT
>TRBD1|TRBJ2-7|-|TRBV5-1
CASSSSGGKQYF
TGCGCCAGCAGCTCTTCAGGGGGCAAGCAGTACTTC
>-|TRBJ2-5|-|TRBV9
CASSAHPTEQETQYF
TGTGCCAGCAGCGCCCATCCCACAGAACAAGAGACCCAGTACTTC
>TRBD1|TRBJ2-6|few|TRBV19
CASSIAQGALGANVLTF
TGTGCCAGTAGTATAGCTCAGGGGGCGCTTGGGGCCAACGTCCTGACTTTC
>TRBD1|TRBJ1-1|-|TRBV7-6
CASSLALGEQGRAFF
TGTGCCAGCAGCTTAGCGCTGGGCGAACAGGGGAGGGCTTTCTTT
>-|TRBJ1-1|few|TRBV28
CASTNLHRNTEAFF
TGTGCCAGCACTAATCTGCACAGAAACACTGAAGCTTTCTTT
>-|TRBJ2-3|-|TRBV5-6
CASSLAADTQYF
TGTGCCAGCAGCTTGGCCGCAGATACGCAGTATTTT
>-|TRBJ1-2|-|TRBV5-1
CASSSTRASGYGYTF
TGCGCCAGCAGCTCTACGAGAGCCTCGGGGTATGGCTACACCTTC
>-|TRBJ2-5|-|TRBV5-5
CASSLFFRQQETQYF
TGTGCCAGCAGCTTGTTCTTCCGCCAGCAAGAGACCCAGTACTTC
>TRBD2|TRBJ2-7|-|TRBV13
CASSLAGGGSYEQYF
TGTGCCAGCAGCTTAGCAGGCGGGGGCTCCTACGAGCAGTACTTC
>TRBD1|TRBJ1-2|few|TRBV7-9
CASSPTAGGYGYTF
TGTGCCAGCAGCCCGACAGCAGGGGGCTATGGCTACACCTTC
>TRBD2|TRBJ2-5|-|TRBV18
CASTSFRLAEETQYF
TGTGCCAGCACTTCCTTTAGACTAGCGGAAGAGACCCAGTACTTC
>-|TRBJ1-6|-|TRBV11-3
CASSLGSDSPLHF
TGTGCCAGCAGCTTAGGTTCCGATTCACCCCTCCACTTT
>TRBD1|TRBJ1-5|-|TRBV27
CASSPGTGAYQPQHF
TGTGCCAGCAGTCCCGGGACAGGGGCGTATCAGCCCCAGCATTTT
>TRBD2|TRBJ2-7|-|TRBV27
CASRGSGSLNHEQYF
TGTGCCAGCAGGGGTAGCGGGAGCCTTAACCACGAGCAGTACTTC
>-|TRBJ2-7|-|TRBV4-1
CASSRTGMPPYEQYF
TGCGCCAGCAGCCGAACAGGGATGCCCCCCTACGAGCAGTACTTC
>-|TRBJ2-7|few|TRBV25-1
CASSEPGPSYEQYF
TGTGCCAGCAGTGAGCCAGGCCCCTCCTACGAGCAGTACTTC
>TRBD1|TRBJ1-2|-|TRBV2
CASSGDREGGGYTF
TGTGCCAGCAGTGGGGACAGGGAAGGGGGAGGCTACACCTTC
>-|TRBJ2-2|-|TRBV7-7
CASSLAPPGANTGELFF
TGTGCTAGCAGCTTAGCACCACCAGGGGCTAACACCGGGGAGCTGTTTTTT
>-|TRBJ1-2|-|TRBV6-5
CASSFRGGHGYTF
TGTGCCAGCAGTTTCCGGGGTGGTCATGGCTACACCTTC
>TRBD2|TRBJ2-1|few|TRBV7-9
CASSLGAGDINEQFF
TGTGCCAGCAGCTTAGGGGCGGGAGACATCAATGAGCAGTTCTTC
>-|TRBJ2-3|few|TRBV2
CASSVGILGSTDTQYF
TGTGCCAGCAGTGTGGGGATACTAGGAAGCACAGATACGCAGTATTTT
>TRBD1|TRBJ2-1|-|TRBV2
CASSVAQSRDRDNSYNEQFF
TGTGCCAGCAGTGTGGCACAGTCCCGGGACAGGGACAATTCCTACAATGAGCAGTTCTTC
>-|TRBJ2-1|-|TRBV7-9
CASSRDRNEQFF
TGTGCCAGCAGCCGCGACAGGAATGAGCAGTTCTTC
>TRBD2|TRBJ2-7|once|TRBV19
CASSTSLSGTYYEQYF
TGTGCCAGTAGTACCTCCCTTAGCGGGACGTACTACGAGCAGTACTTC
>TRBD1|TRBJ1-2|few|TRBV18
CASSPGTATLNGYTF
TGTGCCAGCTCCCCCGGGACAGCAACTCTCAATGGCTACACCTTC
>-|TRBJ2-2|-|TRBV2
CASSRDVVGAGELFF
TGTGCCAGCAGTCGGGATGTTGTGGGAGCCGGGGAGCTGTTTTTT
>-|TRBJ1-5|-|TRBV28
CASTPIQVDLYSNQPQHF
TGTGCCAGCACCCCCATACAGGTGGATCTATATAGCAATCAGCCCCAGCATTTT
>-|TRBJ2-2|-|TRBV5-1
CASNSLRDTGELFF
TGCGCCAGCAACTCCCTCAGGGACACCGGGGAGCTGTTTTTT
>-|TRBJ1-2|-|TRBV27
CASSPRSGGNGYTF
TGTGCCAGCAGCCCCCGCTCGGGGGGGAATGGCTACACCTTC
>TRBD1|TRBJ1-3|-|TRBV7-9
CASSSTGQGKPGNTIYF
TGTGCCAGCAGCTCGACAGGACAGGGGAAACCTGGAAACACCATATATTTT
>TRBD1|TRBJ1-1|-|TRBV5-1
CASSGQGTDEAFF
TGCGCCAGCAGTGGACAGGGGACTGATGAAGCTTTCTTT
>-|TRBJ1-2|-|TRBV4-1
CASSSGWGPYGYTF
TGCGCCAGCAGCTCGGGGTGGGGGCCCTATGGCTACACCTTC
>TRBD2|TRBJ2-3|-|TRBV9
CASSVATGLAGAQQYF
TGTGCCAGCAGCGTAGCTACTGGGCTAGCGGGGGCTCAGCAGTATTTT
>-|TRBJ2-7|-|TRBV11-2
CASSLSGFHEQYF
TGTGCCAGCAGCTTATCAGGGTTCCACGAGCAGTACTTC
>TRBD2|TRBJ2-6|once|TRBV28
CASSLLGLADSGANVLTF
TGTGCCAGCAGTTTACTTGGACTAGCGGATTCTGGGGCCAACGTCCTGACTTTC
>-|TRBJ1-1|-|TRBV19
CASRLKRMSNTEAFF
TGTGCCAGTAGGCTGAAGCGGATGTCCAACACTGAAGCTTTCTTT
>-|TRBJ1-6|-|TRBV30
CAWRGSGQATSSYNSPLHF
TGTGCCTGGAGAGGGAGCGGGCAGGCTACGAGCTCCTATAATTCACCCCTCCACTTT
>-|TRBJ2-7|-|TRBV5-1
CASSLEGDNYEQYF
TGCGCCAGCAGCTTGGAGGGGGACAACTACGAGCAGTACTTC
>-|TRBJ1-2|-|TRBV30
CASTAGGDYGYTF
TGTGCCTCAACGGCGGGGGGAGACTATGGCTACACCTTC
>TRBD2|TRBJ2-3|once|TRBV4-1
CASGSGRPTDTQYF
TGCGCCAGCGGGTCCGGGAGGCCCACAGATACGCAGTATTTT
>-|TRBJ2-1|few|TRBV30
CAWSSIYNEQFF
TGTGCCTGGAGTTCAATCTACAATGAGCAGTTCTTC
>-|TRBJ1-1|-|TRBV2
CASSETPGAEAFF
TGTGCCAGCAGTGAAACTCCAGGGGCTGAAGCTTTCTTT
>TRBD1|TRBJ1-2|-|TRBV9
CASSQDRGQGYGYTF
TGTGCCAGCAGCCAGGACAGGGGGCAAGGCTATGGCTACACCTTC
>TRBD2|TRBJ2-2|-|TRBV4-1
CASSQLAGGYGELFF
TGCGCCAGCAGCCAACTAGCGGGGGGTTACGGGGAGCTGTTTTTT
>TRBD2|TRBJ2-1|once|TRBV2
CASSEVSELARNEQFF
TGTGCCAGCAGTGAAGTTTCGGAACTAGCGAGGAATGAGCAGTTCTTC
>TRBD2|TRBJ2-3|-|TRBV11-3
CASSLDGNGGGQYF
TGTGCCAGCAGCTTAGACGGTAATGGGGGGGGGCAGTATTTT